This T cell receptor (beta chain) was observed in a study of cytomegalovirus exposure and HLA in healthy donors. Across the whole study: In a later analysis, it was reported that the approximately 120 validation repertoires had been produced on the same platform as the roughly 700 repertoires belonging to the first cohort.

Findings and caveats of the study: Cytomegalovirus association was listed for 164 TCR beta chains.

From germline, CDR1 is SNHLY and CDR2 FYNNEI. There are 13 residues in the CDR3. Deletions cut 8 bases from V and 7 bases from J, with 17 bases between. This clone came up a few times. As yet, its antigen is unknown. The method was immunoSEQ multiplex PCR; TCRdb's version includes in-frame clones alone and lacks a portion of them. Of a few hundred thousand clones listed, 80% to 90% are singletons. Sequencing was done on a sample of PBMCs. This TCR derives from a woman younger than 35 in good health and CMV-seronegative. V and J are TRBV2 and TRBJ1-2; D is uncertain. The CDR3 sequence: CASSRGGRVGYTF. The CDR3 DNA is TGTGCCAGCTCCCGCGGCGGGAGGGTTGGCTACACCTTC.